The source of this T cell receptor (beta chain) is a study of cytomegalovirus exposure and HLA in healthy donors. Healthy donors of bone marrow made up the group. The CDR3 contains 14 residues. In germline, CDR1 is LGHNT, CDR2 FRNRAP. Trimming pared 6 bases from V and 1 base from J, leaving 10 bases between. Study-wide results and limits: A later analysis reportedly found that, within productive TCRs, an Asian-associated ancestry cluster had fewer N-insertions than the mean observed across the 666 donors. Overall, roughly 150 TCR beta chains were annotated as cytomegalovirus-associated.

Turning to this clone: Its target is not known.

PCR involved 60 Vbeta and 13 Jbeta primers. Original methodology: About 80 million unique TCR beta chains, roughly 11 million of them shared, were counted by a later analysis. Assay used: immunoSEQ multiplex PCR; TCRdb lists only in-frame clones, some missing. The D gene and trimming were derived from the DNA, and the V and J assignments and clone size from that table. The sample yields about 76,000 clones, roughly 73% seen once. The source of this sequence is a woman in her thirties or forties in good health and CMV-seropositive. Sequencing was performed on PBMCs. The J gene is TRBJ1-5, the V gene TRBV12-5, with D hard to call. The CDR3 protein is CASGLSGSNQPQHF. Written as DNA, the CDR3 is TGTGCTAGTGGCTTGTCGGGGAGCAATCAGCCCCAGCATTTT.